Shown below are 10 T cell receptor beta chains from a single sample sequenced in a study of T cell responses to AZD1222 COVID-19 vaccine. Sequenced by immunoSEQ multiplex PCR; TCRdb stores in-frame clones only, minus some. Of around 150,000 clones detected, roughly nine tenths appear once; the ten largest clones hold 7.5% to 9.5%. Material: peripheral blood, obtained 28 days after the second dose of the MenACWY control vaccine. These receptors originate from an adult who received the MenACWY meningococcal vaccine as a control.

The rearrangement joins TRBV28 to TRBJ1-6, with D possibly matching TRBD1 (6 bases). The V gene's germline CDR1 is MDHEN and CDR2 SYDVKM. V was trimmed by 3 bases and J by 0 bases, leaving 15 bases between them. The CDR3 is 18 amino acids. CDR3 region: CASSLLTGRDSYNSPLHF. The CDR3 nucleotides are TGTGCCAGCAGTTTGCTTACAGGGAGGGACTCCTATAATTCACCCCTCCACTTT.

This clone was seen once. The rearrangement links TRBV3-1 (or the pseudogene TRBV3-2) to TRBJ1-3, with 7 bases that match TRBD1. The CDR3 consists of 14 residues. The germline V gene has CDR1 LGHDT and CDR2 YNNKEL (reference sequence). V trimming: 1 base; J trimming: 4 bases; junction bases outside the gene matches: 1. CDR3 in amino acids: CASSQGQGGNTIYF. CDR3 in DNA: TGTGCCAGCAGCCAAGGACAGGGAGGAAACACCATATATTTT.

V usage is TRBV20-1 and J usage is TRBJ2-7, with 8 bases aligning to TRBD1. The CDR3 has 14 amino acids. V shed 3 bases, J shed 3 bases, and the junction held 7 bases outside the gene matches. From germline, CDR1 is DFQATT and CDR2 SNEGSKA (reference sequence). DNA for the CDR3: TGCAGTGCTAGTTTTGAGGGACAGGTCTACGAGCAGTACTTC. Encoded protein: CSASFEGQVYEQYF.

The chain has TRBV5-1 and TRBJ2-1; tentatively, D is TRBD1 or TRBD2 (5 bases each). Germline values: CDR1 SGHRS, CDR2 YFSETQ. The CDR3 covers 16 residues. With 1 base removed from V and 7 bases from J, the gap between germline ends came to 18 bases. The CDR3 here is CASSLFGQGDVNEQFF. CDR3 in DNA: TGCGCCAGCAGCTTGTTCGGGCAGGGAGATGTTAATGAGCAGTTCTTC.

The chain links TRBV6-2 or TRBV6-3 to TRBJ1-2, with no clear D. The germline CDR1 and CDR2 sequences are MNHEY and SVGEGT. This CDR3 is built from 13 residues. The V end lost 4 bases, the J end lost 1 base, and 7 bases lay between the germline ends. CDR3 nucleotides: TGTGCCAGCAGTTCCGGGTTTAACTATGGCTACACCTTC. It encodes CASSSGFNYGYTF.

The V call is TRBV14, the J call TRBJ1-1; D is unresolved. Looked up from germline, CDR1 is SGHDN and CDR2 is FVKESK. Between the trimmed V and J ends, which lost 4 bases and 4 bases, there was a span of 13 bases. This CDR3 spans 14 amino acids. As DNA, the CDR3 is TGTGCCAGCAGCCCAAACCGCGTCGTCACTGAAGCTTTCTTT. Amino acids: CASSPNRVVTEAFF.

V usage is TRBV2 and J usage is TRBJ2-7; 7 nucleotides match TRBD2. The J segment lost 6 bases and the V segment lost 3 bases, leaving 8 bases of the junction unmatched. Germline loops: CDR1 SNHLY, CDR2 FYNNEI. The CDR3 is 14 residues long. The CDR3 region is CASSELGGGPEQYF. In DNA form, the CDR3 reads TGTGCCAGCAGTGAGCTAGGCGGGGGTCCCGAGCAGTACTTC.

CDR3 loop: CASSQGSGPNYGYTF. CDR3 DNA sequence: TGCGCCAGCAGCCAAGGTTCGGGACCTAACTATGGCTACACCTTC. The gene calls are TRBV4-3 and TRBJ1-2; D perhaps matches TRBD1 (5 bases). Trimming pared 1 base from V and 0 bases from J, leaving 9 bases between. The CDR3 totals 15 residues. The germline V gene has CDR1 LGHNA and CDR2 YSLEER.

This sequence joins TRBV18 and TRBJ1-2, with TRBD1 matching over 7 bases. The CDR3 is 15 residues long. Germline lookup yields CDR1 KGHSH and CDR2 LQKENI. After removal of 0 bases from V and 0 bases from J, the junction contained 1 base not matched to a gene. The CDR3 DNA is TGTGCCAGCTCACCACCAGGGACAGCTAACTATGGCTACACCTTC. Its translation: CASSPPGTANYGYTF. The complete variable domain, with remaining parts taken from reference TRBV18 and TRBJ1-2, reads NAGVMQNPRHLVRRRGQEARLRCSPMKGHSHVYWYRQLPEEGLKFMVYLQKENIIDESGMPKERFSAEFPKEGPSILRIQQVVRGDSAAYFCASSPPGTANYGYTFGSGTRLTVV.

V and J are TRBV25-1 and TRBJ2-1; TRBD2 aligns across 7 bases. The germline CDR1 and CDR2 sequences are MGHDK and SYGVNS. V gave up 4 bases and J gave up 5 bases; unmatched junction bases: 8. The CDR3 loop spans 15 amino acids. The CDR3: CASSVGGSINNEQFF. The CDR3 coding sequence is TGTGCCAGCAGTGTCGGCGGGAGCATCAACAATGAGCAGTTCTTC.